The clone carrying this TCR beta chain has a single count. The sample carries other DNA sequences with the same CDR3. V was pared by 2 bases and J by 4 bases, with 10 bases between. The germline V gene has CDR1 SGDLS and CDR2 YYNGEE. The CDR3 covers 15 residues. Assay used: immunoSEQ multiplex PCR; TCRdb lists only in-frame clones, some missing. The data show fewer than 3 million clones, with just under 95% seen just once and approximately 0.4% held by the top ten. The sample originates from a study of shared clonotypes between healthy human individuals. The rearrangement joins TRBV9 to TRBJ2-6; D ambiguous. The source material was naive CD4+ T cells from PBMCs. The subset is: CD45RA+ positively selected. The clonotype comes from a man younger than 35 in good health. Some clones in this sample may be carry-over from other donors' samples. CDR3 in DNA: TGTGCCAGCAGCGTCTTAGGCAGCGGGGCCAACGTCCTGACTTTC. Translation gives CASSVLGSGANVLTF. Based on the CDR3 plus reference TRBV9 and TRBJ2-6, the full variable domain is DSGVTQTPKHLITATGQRVTLRCSPRSGDLSVYWYQQSLDQGLQFLIQYYNGEERAKGNILERFSAQQFPDLHSELNLSSLELGDSALYFCASSVLGSGANVLTFGAGSRLTVL.